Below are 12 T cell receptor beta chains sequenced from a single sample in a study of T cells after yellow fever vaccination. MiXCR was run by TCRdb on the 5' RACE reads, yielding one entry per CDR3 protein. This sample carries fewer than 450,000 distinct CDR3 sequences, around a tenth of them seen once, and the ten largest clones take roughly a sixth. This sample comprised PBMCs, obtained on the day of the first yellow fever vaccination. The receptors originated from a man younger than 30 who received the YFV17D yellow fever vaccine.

The CDR3 DNA is TGCGCCAGCAGCTCACAGGGGCAAATGGAGTCCGGGGAGACCCAGTACTTC. This encodes CASSSQGQMESGETQYF. J is TRBJ2-5 and V is TRBV5-1; 7 bases line up with TRBD1. The CDR3 sequence is 17 residues long. CDR1 is SGHRS and CDR2 is YFSETQ in the germline V gene. J lost 5 bases, V lost 3 bases, and 16 bases had no gene match.

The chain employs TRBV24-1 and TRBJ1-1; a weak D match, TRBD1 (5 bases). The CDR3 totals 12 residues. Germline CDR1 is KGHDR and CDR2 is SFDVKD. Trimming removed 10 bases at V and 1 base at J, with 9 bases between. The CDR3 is CATWDGNTEAFF. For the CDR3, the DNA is TGTGCCACATGGGACGGGAACACTGAAGCTTTCTTT.

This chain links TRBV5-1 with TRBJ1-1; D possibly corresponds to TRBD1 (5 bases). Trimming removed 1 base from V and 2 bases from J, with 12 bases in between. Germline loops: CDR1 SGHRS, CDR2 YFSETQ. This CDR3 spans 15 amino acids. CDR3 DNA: TGCGCCAGCAGCTTGAAGTTGGGGGATAACACTGAAGCTTTCTTT. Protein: CASSLKLGDNTEAFF.

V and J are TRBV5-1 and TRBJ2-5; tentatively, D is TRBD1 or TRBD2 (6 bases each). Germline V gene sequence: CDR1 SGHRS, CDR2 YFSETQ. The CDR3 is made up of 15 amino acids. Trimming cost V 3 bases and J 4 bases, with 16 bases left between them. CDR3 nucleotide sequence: TGCGCCAGCAGCTGGTGGGGGGCCGCTGGAGAGACCCAGTACTTC. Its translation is CASSWWGAAGETQYF.

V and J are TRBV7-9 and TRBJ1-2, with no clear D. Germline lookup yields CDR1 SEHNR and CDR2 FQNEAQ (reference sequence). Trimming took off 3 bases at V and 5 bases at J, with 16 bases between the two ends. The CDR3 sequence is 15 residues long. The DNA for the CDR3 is TGTGCCAGCAGCTTGGCAGTTTGGGGAGATTATGGCTACACCTTC. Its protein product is CASSLAVWGDYGYTF. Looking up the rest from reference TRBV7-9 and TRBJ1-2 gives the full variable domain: DTGVSQNPRHKITKRGQNVTFRCDPISEHNRLYWYRQTLGQGPEFLTYFQNEAQLEKSRLLSDRFSAERPKGSFSTLEIQRTEQGDSAMYLCASSLAVWGDYGYTFGSGTRLTVV.

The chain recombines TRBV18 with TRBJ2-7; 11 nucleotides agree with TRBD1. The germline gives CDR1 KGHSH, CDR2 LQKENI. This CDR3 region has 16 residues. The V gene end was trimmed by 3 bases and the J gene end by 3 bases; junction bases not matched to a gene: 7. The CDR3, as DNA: TGTGCCAGCTCACCCTTCCGGGACAGGGGGAGCTACGAGCAGTACTTC. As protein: CASSPFRDRGSYEQYF.

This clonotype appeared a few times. CDR3 in DNA: TGTGCCAGCAGTTTACAGGGGCGGAATCAGCCCCAGCATTTT. Its protein product is CASSLQGRNQPQHF. The chain couples TRBV27 to TRBJ1-5, with D perhaps TRBD1 (6 bases). Germline V gene data show CDR1 as MNHEY and CDR2 as SMNVEV (reference sequence). The CDR3 spans 14 residues. Trimming removed 2 bases from V and 4 bases from J, with 9 bases in between.

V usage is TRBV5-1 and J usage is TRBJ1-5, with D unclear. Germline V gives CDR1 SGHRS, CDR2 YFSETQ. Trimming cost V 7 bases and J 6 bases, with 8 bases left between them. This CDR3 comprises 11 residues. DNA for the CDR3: TGCGCCAGCCTCTGGGGTCAGCCCCAGCATTTT. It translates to CASLWGQPQHF.

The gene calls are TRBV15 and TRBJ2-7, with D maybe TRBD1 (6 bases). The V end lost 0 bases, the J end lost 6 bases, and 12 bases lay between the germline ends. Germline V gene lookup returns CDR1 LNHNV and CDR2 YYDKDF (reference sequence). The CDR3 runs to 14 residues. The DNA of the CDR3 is TGTGCCACCAGCAGAGATCGAGGGGGATCCGAGCAGTACTTC. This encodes CATSRDRGGSEQYF.

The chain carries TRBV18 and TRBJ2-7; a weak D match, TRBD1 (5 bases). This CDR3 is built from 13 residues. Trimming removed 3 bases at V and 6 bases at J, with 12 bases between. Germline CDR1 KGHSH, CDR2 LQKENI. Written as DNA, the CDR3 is TGTGCCAGCTCACCGACAGTTGGGCCCGAGCAGTACGTC. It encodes CASSPTVGPEQYV.

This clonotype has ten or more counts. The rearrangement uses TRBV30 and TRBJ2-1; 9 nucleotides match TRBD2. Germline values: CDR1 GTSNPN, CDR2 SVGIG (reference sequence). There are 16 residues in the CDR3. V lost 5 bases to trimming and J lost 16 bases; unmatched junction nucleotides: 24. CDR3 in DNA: TGTGCCTGGGAGGACCGATACTCGGTCGCGGGGGGGCCGGGATTCTTC. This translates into CAWEDRYSVAGGPGFF.

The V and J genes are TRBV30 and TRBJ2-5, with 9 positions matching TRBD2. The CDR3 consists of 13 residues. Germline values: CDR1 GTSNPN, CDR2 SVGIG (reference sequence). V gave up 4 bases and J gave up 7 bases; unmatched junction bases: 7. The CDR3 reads CAWTSGVVVTQYF. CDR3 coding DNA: TGTGCCTGGACTAGCGGGGTAGTGGTGACCCAGTACTTC. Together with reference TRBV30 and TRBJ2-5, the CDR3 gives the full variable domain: SQTIHQWPATLVQPVGSPLSLECTVEGTSNPNLYWYRQAAGRGLQLLFYSVGIGQISSEVPQNLSASRPQDRQFILSSKKLLLSDSGFYLCAWTSGVVVTQYFGPGTRLLVL.